Each of the 15 T cell receptor beta chains below was sequenced from the same sample in a study of T cell responses to AZD1222 COVID-19 vaccine. Clones were sequenced by immunoSEQ multiplex PCR, and TCRdb holds only the in-frame ones, with some missing. The sample lists some 130,000 clones; around 90% were seen once. This specimen was peripheral blood, taken on day 0 of AZD1222 vaccination. These receptors came from an adult in good health.

The gene calls are TRBV4-3 and TRBJ1-1; D call uncertain. The CDR3 contains 15 residues. Trimming took 0 bases from V and 5 from J, leaving 13 bases between them. Germline CDR1 and CDR2: LGHNA and YSLEER. The CDR3 bases are TGCGCCAGCAGCCAAGATACGGTTTGGGAGACTGAAGCTTTCTTT. Translated, it gives CASSQDTVWETEAFF.

The chain is built from TRBV19 and TRBJ1-1; 7 positions agree with TRBD1. V trimming: 7 bases; J trimming: 1 base; junction bases outside the gene matches: 9. The CDR3 is 15 amino acids. Germline CDR1 reads LNHDA; CDR2 reads SQIVND (reference sequence). The CDR3 loop is CASTMGQRQNTEAFF. In DNA, the CDR3 is TGTGCCAGTACCATGGGACAGCGGCAGAACACTGAAGCTTTCTTT.

The rearrangement joins TRBV6-5 to TRBJ2-7; D gene ambiguous. This CDR3 is 14 amino acids long. Germline lookup yields CDR1 MNHEY and CDR2 SVGAGI. V lost 8 bases and J 1 base, leaving 15 bases between the germline ends. In DNA form, the CDR3 reads TGTGCCAGCGGGGTAGGGTCCTTTTCCTACGAGCAGTACTTC. Protein product: CASGVGSFSYEQYF.

This sequence joins TRBV5-1 and TRBJ2-7; maybe TRBD2 (5 bases). V gave up 2 bases and J gave up 2 bases, with 11 bases separating them. The CDR3 runs 14 residues. Germline lookup yields CDR1 SGHRS and CDR2 YFSETQ. The chain's CDR3 is CASSLRGNPYEQYF. The CDR3 DNA follows: TGCGCCAGCAGCTTACGAGGGAACCCCTACGAGCAGTACTTC.

This clone has more than one count but fewer than ten. This sequence joins TRBV5-4 and TRBJ2-5, with D possibly TRBD1 on 5 matching bases. V was trimmed by 3 bases and J by 2 bases, leaving 14 bases between them. Germline V gives CDR1 SGHNT, CDR2 YYREEE (reference sequence). The CDR3 consists of 15 residues. DNA for the CDR3: TGTGCCAGCAGCTCTTTCGCAGGGTCTCAAGAGACCCAGTACTTC. Amino acids: CASSSFAGSQETQYF. Together with reference TRBV5-4 and TRBJ2-5, the CDR3 gives the full variable domain: ETGVTQSPTHLIKTRGQQVTLRCSSQSGHNTVSWYQQALGQGPQFIFQYYREEENGRGNFPPRFSGLQFPNYSSELNVNALELDDSALYLCASSSFAGSQETQYFGPGTRLLVL.

CDR3 coding DNA: TGTGCCGGCGGGAGAAAGGGCCCTGGGAACACTGAAGCTTTCTTT. Protein: CAGGRKGPGNTEAFF. This chain links TRBV6-5 with TRBJ1-1; the D is unclear. The CDR3 has 15 amino acids. V lost 11 bases and J 1 base, leaving 20 bases between the germline ends. Germline CDR1 and CDR2: MNHEY and SVGAGI.

The chain is built from TRBV7-8 and TRBJ1-5; no reliable D call. The CDR3 extends over 16 amino acids. CDR1 is SGHVS and CDR2 is FQNEAQ in the germline V gene. The ends were cut back, 5 bases at V and 5 bases at J, with 19 bases in the middle. The CDR3 sequence: CASSPRRGRVDQPQHF. Here the CDR3 DNA reads TGTGCCAGCAGCCCACGCCGTGGCAGAGTTGATCAGCCCCAGCATTTT.

The chain carries TRBV25-1 and TRBJ1-1; 7 positions match TRBD1. Germline trimming cut 7 bases from V and 5 bases from J; bases unmatched to any gene: 10. Germline V gene sequence: CDR1 MGHDK, CDR2 SYGVNS. CDR3 length equals 14 residues. CDR3 sequence reads: CASTRAGGGTEAFF. DNA of the CDR3: TGTGCCAGCACCCGGGCAGGGGGAGGAACTGAAGCTTTCTTT.

V usage is TRBV6-5 and J usage is TRBJ1-1; 11 nucleotides line up with TRBD1. Germline CDR1 is MNHEY and CDR2 is SVGAGI. The junction had 5 bases not matched to a gene; V was cut back by 8 bases and J by 3 bases. The CDR3 extends over 14 amino acids. This chain's CDR3 is CASGTGGVDTEAFF. The CDR3 coding sequence is TGTGCCAGCGGGACAGGGGGGGTGGACACTGAAGCTTTCTTT.

The chain has TRBV3-1 (or the pseudogene TRBV3-2) and TRBJ1-2; D gene uncertain. The V end lost 6 bases, the J end lost 4 bases, and 9 bases lay between the germline ends. This CDR3 contains 12 residues. The V gene's germline CDR1 is LGHDT and CDR2 YNNKEL (reference sequence). CDR3 sequence (DNA): TGTGCCAGCAGTCTGACGGCCTATGGCTACACCTTC. Amino acids: CASSLTAYGYTF.

This chain links TRBV9 with TRBJ2-7; a possible D gene is TRBD1 (5 bases). The germline V gene has CDR1 SGDLS and CDR2 YYNGEE. Trimming removed 4 bases at V and 5 bases at J, with 7 bases between. This CDR3 is 11 amino acids long. CDR3 DNA: TGTGCCAGCAGCCCAGGGCACGAGCAGTACTTC. Encoded protein: CASSPGHEQYF.

V gene TRBV7-2 combines with J gene TRBJ1-5; D possibly corresponds to TRBD1 (6 bases). The CDR3 extends over 15 amino acids. CDR1 is SGHTA and CDR2 is FQGNSA in the germline V gene. With 2 bases removed from V and 5 bases from J, the gap between germline ends came to 13 bases. Here the CDR3 DNA reads TGTGCCAGCAGCTTATCTGCAGGGGCATATCAGCCCCAGCATTTT. This sequence encodes CASSLSAGAYQPQHF.

The chain employs TRBV5-4 and TRBJ2-7, with TRBD1 matching 9 bases. J gave up 7 bases and V 3 bases, and 5 bases lay outside the gene matches. There are 13 residues in the CDR3. Looked up from germline, CDR1 is SGHNT and CDR2 is YYREEE (reference sequence). CDR3 nucleotide sequence: TGTGCCAGCAGCTACGGACAGGGGAGGGAGCAGTACTTC. Translating gives CASSYGQGREQYF.

The genes are TRBV7-9 and TRBJ1-5; 9 bases line up with TRBD1. There are 15 residues in the CDR3. J was trimmed by 2 bases and V by 5 bases; bases with no gene match: 4. From germline, CDR1 is SEHNR and CDR2 FQNEAQ (reference sequence). This CDR3 reads CASSQGDRGNQPQHF. The CDR3, as DNA: TGTGCCAGCAGCCAAGGGGACAGGGGCAATCAGCCCCAGCATTTT.

This clone has only a few counts. The chain uses TRBV7-2 and TRBJ1-2; 8 bases align to TRBD1. Germline lookup yields CDR1 SGHTA and CDR2 FQGNSA. The CDR3 totals 14 residues. Trimming took 2 bases from V and 8 from J; bases not matched to a gene: 7. The CDR3 coding sequence is TGTGCCAGCAGCTTAAACAGGGGGTTGGAGGGCTACACCTTC. Translation: CASSLNRGLEGYTF.